Presented here are 25 T cell receptor beta chains from one specimen sequenced in a study of blood T cell repertoires in COVID-19. The method was immunoSEQ multiplex PCR; TCRdb's version includes in-frame clones alone and lacks a portion of them. Of about 400,000 clones listed, about nine tenths are singletons. Sequenced material: peripheral blood. These receptors were obtained from a woman aged 25 to 39 with active or convalescent COVID-19.

The rearrangement links TRBV6-2 or TRBV6-3 to TRBJ2-7; TRBD2 matches 9 bases. The CDR3 loop spans 18 amino acids. V was pared by 5 bases and J by 7 bases, with 21 bases of the junction left unmatched. Germline CDR1 reads MNHEY; CDR2 reads SVGEGT. The CDR3 region is CASSPGLAFGRLRGEQYF. CDR3 sequence (DNA): TGTGCCAGCAGTCCGGGACTAGCTTTTGGGCGACTACGGGGAGAGCAGTACTTC.

Written as DNA, the CDR3 is TGTGCCAGCAGCATCCGACAGGGCTGGAATGAGCAGTTCTTC. The encoded protein is CASSIRQGWNEQFF. V usage is TRBV21-1 and J usage is TRBJ2-1; the D call in the table, TRBD1, was not verified against the DNA. TRBV21-1 has pseudogene status. CDR3 size: 14 residues.

The chain uses TRBV27 and TRBJ1-4; TRBD1 is a possible D gene (5 bases). The CDR3 covers 14 residues. The germline gives CDR1 MNHEY, CDR2 SMNVEV (reference sequence). Trimming left V 5 bases short and J 8 bases short, with 15 bases between. The CDR3 region is CASSQTSGYEKLFF. The DNA of the CDR3 is TGTGCCAGCAGTCAGACCTCAGGGTACGAAAAACTGTTTTTT.

A single count supports this clone. The chain employs TRBV3-1 (or the pseudogene TRBV3-2) and TRBJ2-7; TRBD2 might be the D (6 bases). Trimming removed 2 bases from V and 0 bases from J, with 20 bases in between. CDR3 length: 18 amino acids. Germline CDR1 and CDR2: LGHDT and YNNKEL (reference sequence). The CDR3 DNA follows: TGTGCCAGCAGCCAATATCTGGGCCGGGACGGGAGCTCCTACGAGCAGTACTTC. Amino acid sequence: CASSQYLGRDGSSYEQYF.

The chain combines TRBV18 with TRBJ2-2; D unresolved. The germline V gene has CDR1 KGHSH and CDR2 LQKENI. V gave up 3 bases and J gave up 4 bases, with 9 bases separating them. This CDR3 comprises 14 residues. Written as DNA, the CDR3 is TGTGCCAGCTCACCGCCTACTACCACCGGGGAGCTGTTTTTT. Protein: CASSPPTTTGELFF.

The chain carries TRBV19 and TRBJ1-2, with 9 bases aligning to TRBD1. Germline loops: CDR1 LNHDA, CDR2 SQIVND (reference sequence). Trimming at V came to 10 bases and at J to 2 bases, leaving 8 bases not matched to a gene. This CDR3 contains 14 residues. In nucleotides, the CDR3 is TGTGCCACCGCAGGGGGACAGGGAAACTATGGCTACACCTTC. Translation gives CATAGGQGNYGYTF.

DNA of the CDR3: TGTGCCAGCAGCCCGTCGCAGGGTTTCTCTGGAAACACCATATATTTT. It encodes CASSPSQGFSGNTIYF. The chain is built from TRBV7-2 and TRBJ1-3, with a weak D call TRBD1 (5 bases). V lost 5 bases, J lost 0 bases, and 14 bases lay in between. The germline V gene encodes CDR1 SGHTA and CDR2 FQGNSA. The CDR3 is made up of 16 amino acids.

The chain carries TRBV7-9 and TRBJ1-5, with D perhaps TRBD1 (6 bases). Trimming removed 3 bases from V and 6 bases from J, with 15 bases in between. This CDR3 is built from 15 residues. CDR1 is SEHNR and CDR2 is FQNEAQ in the germline V gene (reference sequence). The CDR3 coding sequence is TGTGCCAGCAGCTTGGGACCAGGGGAGATTCAGCCCCAGCATTTT. This codes for CASSLGPGEIQPQHF. Variable domain in full (rest from reference TRBV7-9 and TRBJ1-5): DTGVSQNPRHKITKRGQNVTFRCDPISEHNRLYWYRQTLGQGPEFLTYFQNEAQLEKSRLLSDRFSAERPKGSFSTLEIQRTEQGDSAMYLCASSLGPGEIQPQHFGDGTRLSIL.

The rearrangement uses TRBV6-6 and TRBJ1-5; TRBD1 aligns across 9 bases. V was clipped by 5 bases and J by 6 bases; unmatched bases: 20. From germline, CDR1 is MNHNY and CDR2 SVGAGI (reference sequence). CDR3 length: 19 amino acids. In DNA, the CDR3 is TGTGCCAGCAGTCGCCCCGAGAGTCAGACAGGGGGTTTAAGTCAGCCCCAGCATTTT. The encoded protein is CASSRPESQTGGLSQPQHF.

This clone was seen a single time. This chain links TRBV4-1 with TRBJ1-1; no firm D call. Per germline, CDR1 MGHRA and CDR2 YSYEKL. The V end lost 3 bases, the J end lost 0 bases, and 8 bases lay between the germline ends. This CDR3 comprises 14 residues. CDR3: CASSQAEMNTEAFF. CDR3 in DNA: TGCGCCAGCAGCCAGGCGGAGATGAACACTGAAGCTTTCTTT.

The chain employs TRBV3-1 (or the pseudogene TRBV3-2) and TRBJ2-7, with 9 positions matching TRBD2. Germline V CDR1 and CDR2: LGHDT, YNNKEL (reference sequence). V trimming: 4 bases; J trimming: 7 bases; junction bases outside the gene matches: 5. The CDR3 length is 13 residues. This CDR3 reads CASSRRGGWEQYF. The DNA for the CDR3 is TGTGCCAGCAGCCGGCGGGGGGGTTGGGAGCAGTACTTC.

The gene calls are TRBV11-1 and TRBJ2-5, with D tentatively TRBD1 (6 bases). Germline V CDR1 and CDR2: SGHAT, FQDESV (reference sequence). The CDR3 is 14 amino acids. Trimming left V 8 bases short and J 0 bases short, with 13 bases between. CDR3 bases: TGTGCCAGCGGGAACACAGGGTACCAAGAGACCCAGTACTTC. Protein: CASGNTGYQETQYF.

This clone was recorded a few times. This chain links TRBV10-2 with TRBJ1-2; D perhaps matches TRBD1 (6 bases). The germline V gene encodes CDR1 WSHSY and CDR2 SAAADI. The CDR3 covers 13 residues. Trimming stripped 8 bases from V and 8 bases from J, with 18 bases between. The CDR3 spells CASRSQGTGGYTF. CDR3 coding DNA: TGCGCCAGCCGATCACAGGGTACTGGCGGCTACACCTTC.

The chain links TRBV18 to TRBJ2-7, with 9 bases fitting TRBD1. The CDR3 runs 16 residues. Losses at the gene ends were 3 bases for V and 0 bases for J; bases not matched to a gene: 6. CDR1 KGHSH and CDR2 LQKENI come from the germline V gene. CDR3 DNA sequence: TGTGCCAGCTCACCGATCGACAGGGGGAGCTCCTACGAGCAGTACTTC. It translates to CASSPIDRGSSYEQYF.

The chain uses TRBV5-1 and TRBJ1-6; possibly TRBD1 for D (6 bases). The length of the CDR3 is 13 residues. The germline V gene has CDR1 SGHRS and CDR2 YFSETQ. V dropped 4 bases and J dropped 7 bases, with 9 bases sitting between them. The CDR3: CASSIGGNSPLHF. The CDR3 DNA sequence: TGCGCCAGCAGCATAGGGGGAAATTCACCCCTCCACTTT. The whole variable domain, remainder taken from reference TRBV5-1 and TRBJ1-6, is KAGVTQTPRYLIKTRGQQVTLSCSPISGHRSVSWYQQTPGQGLQFLFEYFSETQRNKGNFPGRFSGRQFSNSRSEMNVSTLELGDSALYLCASSIGGNSPLHFGNGTRLTVT.

The rearrangement joins TRBV30 to TRBJ1-1; weak D call: TRBD1 (5 bases). This CDR3 has 14 residues. Germline V gives CDR1 GTSNPN, CDR2 SVGIG (reference sequence). Trimming stripped 4 bases from V and 6 bases from J, with 18 bases between. The DNA of the CDR3 is TGTGCCTGGATTCTCGCAGGGTCCGTCCCTGAAGCTTTCTTT. This encodes CAWILAGSVPEAFF.

This clone was counted only a few times. V and J are TRBV3-1 (or the pseudogene TRBV3-2) and TRBJ1-1, with D possibly TRBD1 on 5 matching bases. Trimming pared 3 bases from V and 5 bases from J, leaving 13 bases between. Germline V CDR1 and CDR2: LGHDT, YNNKEL (reference sequence). The CDR3 consists of 14 residues. CDR3 sequence reads: CASSQSGLVTEAFF. In DNA, the CDR3 is TGTGCCAGCAGCCAGTCGGGACTCGTGACTGAAGCTTTCTTT.

The chain recombines TRBV13 with TRBJ2-3; maybe TRBD1 (5 bases). This CDR3 contains 14 residues. V was shortened by 4 bases and J by 6 bases, with 14 bases between the two germline ends. From germline, CDR1 is PRHDT and CDR2 FYEKMQ (reference sequence). CDR3 in amino acids: CASSSRGGADTQYF. Written as DNA, the CDR3 is TGTGCCAGCAGCTCTAGAGGTGGGGCGGATACGCAGTATTTT. Together with reference TRBV13 and TRBJ2-3, the CDR3 gives the full variable domain: AAGVIQSPRHLIKEKRETATLKCYPIPRHDTVYWYQQGPGQDPQFLISFYEKMQSDKGSIPDRFSAQQFSDYHSELNMSSLELGDSALYFCASSSRGGADTQYFGPGTRLTVL.

This chain connects TRBV19 to TRBJ1-5, with 8 bases matching TRBD1. The CDR3 contains 14 residues. V lost 5 bases to trimming and J lost 5 bases; unmatched junction nucleotides: 5. Germline CDR1 is LNHDA and CDR2 is SQIVND (reference sequence). CDR3 loop: CASSLGTGDQPQHF. The CDR3 DNA is TGTGCCAGTAGTCTCGGGACAGGTGATCAGCCCCAGCATTTT.

This sequence joins TRBV4-1 and TRBJ2-1, with 9 bases lining up with TRBD1. Germline CDR1 MGHRA, CDR2 YSYEKL. V was pared by 4 bases and J by 6 bases, with 13 bases of the junction left unmatched. CDR3 length: 17 amino acids. For the CDR3, the DNA is TGCGCCAGCAGCCGGGGGCCCCTGGGGACAGGGCCCAATGAGCAGTTCTTC. This codes for CASSRGPLGTGPNEQFF.

The CDR3 protein is CSASMLAEIRGVDTQYF. For the CDR3, the DNA is TGCAGTGCTAGTATGCTAGCGGAGATAAGAGGGGTAGATACGCAGTATTTT. V gene TRBV20-1 combines with J gene TRBJ2-3; TRBD2 matches 7 bases. Germline trimming cut 3 bases from V and 5 bases from J; bases unmatched to any gene: 17. The CDR3 totals 17 residues. The V gene's germline CDR1 is DFQATT and CDR2 SNEGSKA (reference sequence).

This chain connects TRBV6-1 to TRBJ1-1, with D possibly being TRBD1 (6 bases). Trimming cost V 3 bases and J 10 bases, with 15 bases left between them. Per germline, CDR1 MNHNS and CDR2 SASEGT. The CDR3 consists of 13 residues. The CDR3 reads CASSEGTPTPAFF. CDR3 bases: TGTGCCAGCAGTGAGGGGACACCCACGCCAGCTTTCTTT.

The genes are TRBV6-1 and TRBJ1-5; D might be TRBD1 (6 bases). CDR1 and CDR2 (germline): MNHNS, SASEGT. The CDR3 is 14 residues long. V was shortened by 3 bases and J by 2 bases, with 8 bases between the two germline ends. The CDR3 spells CASSEGAGNQPQHF. DNA for the CDR3: TGTGCCAGCAGTGAGGGGGCGGGCAATCAGCCCCAGCATTTT.

V and J are TRBV19 and TRBJ1-5; 8 nucleotides align to TRBD1. Germline V gene lookup returns CDR1 LNHDA and CDR2 SQIVND (reference sequence). With 6 bases clipped from V and 0 bases from J, the junction kept 7 bases outside the gene matches. CDR3 length: 16 residues. Written as DNA, the CDR3 is TGTGCCAGTAGCTGGACAGGGCAAAATAGCAATCAGCCCCAGCATTTT. Translation gives CASSWTGQNSNQPQHF.

This clone was seen only once. This chain connects TRBV5-6 to TRBJ1-5, with no clear D. Trimming left V 4 bases short and J 5 bases short, with 13 bases between. The CDR3 length is 14 residues. Germline CDR1 and CDR2: SGHDT and YYEEEE. The CDR3 spells CASSRTGIDQPQHF. Here the CDR3 DNA reads TGTGCCAGCAGCCGTACGGGGATCGATCAGCCCCAGCATTTT.